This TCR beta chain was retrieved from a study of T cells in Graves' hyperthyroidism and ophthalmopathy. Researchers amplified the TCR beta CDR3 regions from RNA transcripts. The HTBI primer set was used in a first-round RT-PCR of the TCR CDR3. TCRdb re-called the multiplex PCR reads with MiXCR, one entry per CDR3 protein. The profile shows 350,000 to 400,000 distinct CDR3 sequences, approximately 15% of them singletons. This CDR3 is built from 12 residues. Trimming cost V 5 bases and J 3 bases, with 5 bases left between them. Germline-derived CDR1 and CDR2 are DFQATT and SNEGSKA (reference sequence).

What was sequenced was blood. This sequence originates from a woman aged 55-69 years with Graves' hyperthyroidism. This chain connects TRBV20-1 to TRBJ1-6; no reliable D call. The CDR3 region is CSAGLYNSPLHF. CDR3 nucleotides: TGCAGTGCTGGGCTCTATAATTCACCCCTCCACTTT.